Listed below are T cell receptor beta chains from one sample, sequenced in a study of CD8 T cells in Susac syndrome. Each CDR3 protein gets one entry after TCRdb re-called the immunoSEQ multiplex PCR reads with MiXCR. The sample includes 240,000 or so distinct CDR3 sequences, 95% to 97% of them seen just once. Sequencing input: CD4+ T cells from PBMCs. The receptor source for this set is a human donor with Susac syndrome. CDR3s include the opening cysteine and the closing phenylalanine or tryptophan. The D gene is left open where the match is weak. Clone size is stated in some rows and not others, as once, few, many or a class when expanded.

j_call v_call d_call clone_size cdr3_nt cdr3_aa
TRBJ2-1 TRBV19 NA NA TGTGCCAGTAGTATAAGCGGTTCGGGGTATGAGCAGTTCTTC CASSISGSGYEQFF
TRBJ1-1 TRBV7-3 NA NA TGTGCCAGCAGCTTAACGGCGGCTCTAACTGAAGCTTTCTTT CASSLTAALTEAFF
TRBJ2-2 TRBV29-1 TRBD1 NA TGCAGCGTTGAAGACCCCAGACAGGGAAACACCGGGGAGCTGTTTTTT CSVEDPRQGNTGELFF
TRBJ1-5 TRBV29-1 TRBD1 NA TGCAGCGTCGCCGGGACAGGGGCAAATCAGCCCCAGCATTTT CSVAGTGANQPQHF
TRBJ2-5 TRBV6-5 TRBD1 NA TGTGCCAGCAGGAGGACAGGGGTGACTCAAGAGACCCAGTACTTC CASRRTGVTQETQYF
TRBJ2-7 TRBV5-6 TRBD2 NA TGTGCCAGCAGCTCACTAGCGGGAGGCTCTTGGCAGTACTTC CASSSLAGGSWQYF
TRBJ2-7 TRBV7-2 TRBD2 NA TGTGCCAGCAGCACTTACCTTAGCGGGAGGATCGGCGAGCAGTACTTC CASSTYLSGRIGEQYF
TRBJ1-3 TRBV29-1 NA NA TGCAGCGTTGAAACGGCGGGAAACACCATATATTTT CSVETAGNTIYF
TRBJ1-1 TRBV29-1 NA NA TGCAGCGTTGCGGGTTTGGCAAATGGGATCGCTGAAGCTTTCTTT CSVAGLANGIAEAFF
TRBJ1-2 TRBV29-1 NA NA TGCAGCGTTAAGGATACGCCCTATGGCTACACCTTC CSVKDTPYGYTF
TRBJ2-1 TRBV20-1 NA NA TGCAGTGCTCTCCCCGGCTCCTACAATGAGCAGTTCTTC CSALPGSYNEQFF
TRBJ2-3 TRBV5-4 NA NA TGTGCCAGCAGCTTGTTGGCGGGTTCGGGCACAGATACGCAGTATTTT CASSLLAGSGTDTQYF
TRBJ2-2 TRBV5-8 TRBD2 NA TGTGCCAGCAGCAGAGGGACTAGCGGGAGTCCCGGGGAGCTGTTTTTT CASSRGTSGSPGELFF
TRBJ2-7 TRBV4-1 NA NA TGCGCCAGCAGCCACCCCTTGTACTCGGGCGAGCAGTACTTC CASSHPLYSGEQYF
TRBJ2-1 TRBV5-1 NA NA TGCGCCAGCAGCTTGTTCGGATGGGAGCAGTTCTTC CASSLFGWEQFF
TRBJ2-7 TRBV20-1 TRBD2 NA TGCAGTGCCCCCCGGCGGGGGGGATTTACCTACGAGCAGTACTTC CSAPRRGGFTYEQYF
TRBJ2-1 TRBV23-1 NA NA TGCGCCAGCAGTCGTGGGGTGAGCCCTTCCTACAATGAGCAGTTCTTC CASSRGVSPSYNEQFF
TRBJ1-1 TRBV18 NA NA TGTGCCAGCTCACCATCGAGAGGGACTGAAGCTTTCTTT CASSPSRGTEAFF
TRBJ2-3 TRBV27 TRBD2 NA TGTGCCAGCAAGGGACTAGCGGGAGGGCCCGGCACAGATACGCAGTATTTT CASKGLAGGPGTDTQYF
TRBJ1-2 TRBV27 NA NA TGTGCCAGCAGTTTATCGATCAGGGAGTCTGGCTACACCTTC CASSLSIRESGYTF
TRBJ2-1 TRBV7-3 TRBD1 few TGTGCCAGCAGTTCGACAGGGGGCTCCTACAATGAGCAGTTCTTC CASSSTGGSYNEQFF
TRBJ2-1 TRBV11-3 NA NA TGTGCCAGCAGCACATTAGGGTTCAATGAGCAGTTCTTC CASSTLGFNEQFF
TRBJ2-1 TRBV25-1 NA NA TGTGCCAGCAGTGAATTGGGGACCAGGGAGGATGAGCAGTTCTTC CASSELGTREDEQFF
TRBJ1-3 TRBV7-9 TRBD1 NA TGTGCCAGCAGCTTAGCCGGGACAGGGGCTGGAAACACCATATATTTT CASSLAGTGAGNTIYF
TRBJ1-1 TRBV7-9 NA NA TGTGCCAGCAGCATCGGGACATGGAACACTGAAGCTTTCTTT CASSIGTWNTEAFF
TRBJ1-3 TRBV6-5 NA NA TGTGCCAGCAGGTCTGGAAACACCATATATTTT CASRSGNTIYF
TRBJ2-7 TRBV15 NA NA TGTGCCACCAGCAGAGGTGCAGGGAAAGGATACGAGCAGTACTTC CATSRGAGKGYEQYF
TRBJ2-1 TRBV28 NA NA TGTGCCAGCAGTACCTCGGGACTCAGCGGCCATGAGCAGTTCTTC CASSTSGLSGHEQFF
TRBJ1-1 TRBV3-1 TRBD1 few TGTGCCAGCAGCCGACGGACAGGGGGGAACACTGAAGCTTTCTTT CASSRRTGGNTEAFF